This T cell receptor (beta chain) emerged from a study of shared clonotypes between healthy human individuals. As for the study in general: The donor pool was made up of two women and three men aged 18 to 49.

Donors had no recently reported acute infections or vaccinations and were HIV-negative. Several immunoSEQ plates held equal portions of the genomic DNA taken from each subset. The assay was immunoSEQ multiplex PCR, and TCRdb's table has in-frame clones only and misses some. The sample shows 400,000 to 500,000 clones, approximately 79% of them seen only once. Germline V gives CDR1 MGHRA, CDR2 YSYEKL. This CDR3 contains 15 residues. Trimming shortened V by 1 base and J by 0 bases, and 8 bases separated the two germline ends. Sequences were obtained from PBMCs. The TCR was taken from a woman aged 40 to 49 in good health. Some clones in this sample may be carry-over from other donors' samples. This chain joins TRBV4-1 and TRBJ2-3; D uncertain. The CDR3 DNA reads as TGCGCCAGCAGCCAAGTTGTGTCGAGCACAGATACGCAGTATTTT. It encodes CASSQVVSSTDTQYF.